The 31 T cell receptor beta chains below all came from one sample that was sequenced in a study of patients and donors after allogeneic stem cell transplantation. TCRdb independently ran MiXCR on the RT-PCR reads; one entry per CDR3 protein. Of roughly 940,000 distinct CDR3 sequences listed, around 17% are singletons. The specimen sequenced was blood, either unsorted or a sorted T cell fraction (not recorded which). These receptors all come from a human donor who was either an allogeneic HSCT recipient or a stem cell or donor lymphocyte infusion donor (not recorded which). It is not recorded whose cells these are; they may come from a transplant donor.

The sample holds a few counts of this clonotype. CDR3 DNA sequence: TGCAGCGGACTAGGTCTCACAGATACGCAGTATTTT. It is translated as CSGLGLTDTQYF. The chain links TRBV29-1 to TRBJ2-3, with a weak D call TRBD2 (6 bases). Germline V CDR1 and CDR2: SQVTM, ANQGSEA. The CDR3 is 12 residues long. V gave up 7 bases and J gave up 2 bases, with 10 bases separating them.

This clonotype was seen at least ten times. The V and J genes are TRBV4-1 and TRBJ2-1; 8 positions match TRBD2. The CDR3 extends over 15 amino acids. CDR1 is MGHRA and CDR2 is YSYEKL in the germline V gene. J lost 4 bases, V lost 3 bases, and 5 bases had no gene match. CDR3 sequence: CASSHGLAEYNEQFF. The CDR3 DNA sequence: TGCGCCAGCAGCCACGGACTAGCAGAATACAATGAGCAGTTCTTC.

This clonotype has only a few counts. The gene calls are TRBV4-2 and TRBJ2-2; possibly TRBD2 for D (6 bases). CDR3 length: 19 amino acids. V gave up 0 bases and J gave up 6 bases, with 23 bases separating them. Germline V gives CDR1 LGHNA, CDR2 YNFKEQ. Here the CDR3 reads CASSQEWGGTFIKPGELFF. The CDR3 nucleotides read TGTGCCAGCAGCCAAGAATGGGGCGGGACCTTCATTAAACCCGGGGAGCTGTTTTTT.

The CDR3 DNA follows: TGTGCCAGCAGCCCCTACAGGGCGACGAACACTGAAGCTTTCTTT. Translation gives CASSPYRATNTEAFF. The chain recombines TRBV7-9 with TRBJ1-1, with a tentative D call TRBD1 (6 bases). The CDR3 runs to 15 residues. V was pared by 5 bases and J by 1 base, with 14 bases between. Germline V CDR1 and CDR2: SEHNR, FQNEAQ (reference sequence).

This clonotype was counted a few times. The J gene is TRBJ1-5, the V gene TRBV24-1; possibly TRBD1 for D (6 bases). The CDR3 runs to 16 residues. Trimming stripped 2 bases from V and 3 bases from J, with 13 bases between. Germline CDR1 reads KGHDR; CDR2 reads SFDVKD. In DNA, the CDR3 is TGTGCCACCAGTGATTCGGCCGGACAGTACAATCAGCCCCAGCATTTT. Amino acid sequence: CATSDSAGQYNQPQHF.

The chain combines TRBV20-1 with TRBJ2-7; 7 bases match TRBD1. CDR1 and CDR2 (germline): DFQATT, SNEGSKA (reference sequence). Trimming took 6 bases from V and 0 from J; bases not matched to a gene: 5. The CDR3 has 13 amino acids. CDR3 in DNA: TGCAGTGCCGGGACAGCCTTCTCCTACGAGCAGTACTTC. This encodes CSAGTAFSYEQYF.

A few counts support this clonotype. V is TRBV3-1 and J is TRBJ2-3; maybe TRBD2 (6 bases). CDR1 and CDR2 (germline): LGHDT, YNNKEL (reference sequence). The CDR3 is made up of 15 amino acids. The V and J ends lost 5 bases and 0 bases respectively, with 12 bases between them. The CDR3 is CASSAGRPSTDTQYF. CDR3 bases: TGTGCCAGCAGCGCGGGACGACCAAGCACAGATACGCAGTATTTT.

The chain joins TRBV10-3 to TRBJ2-2; no reliable D call. This CDR3 contains 12 residues. Germline CDR1 is ENHRY and CDR2 is SYGVKD. Trimming shortened V by 4 bases and J by 5 bases, and 5 bases separated the two germline ends. The CDR3 spells CAISAQTGELFF. In DNA, the CDR3 is TGTGCCATCAGTGCCCAGACCGGGGAGCTGTTTTTT.

The chain carries TRBV4-1 and TRBJ2-1; D gene uncertain. Looked up from germline, CDR1 is MGHRA and CDR2 is YSYEKL. The CDR3 has 13 residues. The V end lost 6 bases, the J end lost 8 bases, and 14 bases lay between the germline ends. CDR3 amino acids: CASRQLWADEQFF. The CDR3 nucleotides are TGCGCCAGCAGGCAACTTTGGGCGGATGAGCAGTTCTTC.

This clonotype has only a few counts. The rearrangement uses TRBV15 and TRBJ2-1; unclear D gene. Germline V gene sequence: CDR1 LNHNV, CDR2 YYDKDF (reference sequence). There are 11 residues in the CDR3. The ends were cut back, 5 bases at V and 4 bases at J, with 3 bases in the middle. The CDR3 spells CATSGYNEQFF. CDR3 bases: TGTGCCACCAGCGGTTACAATGAGCAGTTCTTC.

In this sample, this clonotype turned up many times. V and J are TRBV7-9 and TRBJ1-2; no reliable D call. V dropped 1 base and J dropped 8 bases, with 8 bases sitting between them. The CDR3 length is 12 residues. In germline, CDR1 is SEHNR, CDR2 FQNEAQ (reference sequence). CDR3 protein: CASSLVPGGYTF. The CDR3 DNA reads TGTGCCAGCAGCTTAGTTCCGGGAGGCTACACCTTC.

The rearrangement uses TRBV9 and TRBJ1-5, with D hard to call. CDR3 length: 13 amino acids. The V gene's germline CDR1 is SGDLS and CDR2 YYNGEE. V was trimmed by 3 bases and J by 3 bases, leaving 7 bases between them. The CDR3: CASSGQDNQPQHF. As DNA, the CDR3 is TGTGCCAGCAGCGGACAAGACAATCAGCCCCAGCATTTT.

This clonotype was recorded a few times. The rearrangement uses TRBV7-9 and TRBJ2-1; 8 bases map to TRBD2. This CDR3 has 13 residues. Germline V gives CDR1 SEHNR, CDR2 FQNEAQ (reference sequence). V lost 6 bases to trimming and J lost 5 bases; unmatched junction nucleotides: 3. CDR3 region: CASSKRENNEQFF. The CDR3 DNA follows: TGTGCCAGCAGTAAGCGGGAGAACAATGAGCAGTTCTTC.

This clonotype showed up just a few times. V and J are TRBV12-3 or TRBV12-4 and TRBJ1-1; D might be TRBD1 (5 bases). This CDR3 has 15 amino acids. V was pared by 5 bases and J by 1 base, with 14 bases between. The CDR3 DNA reads as TGTGCCAGCAGTGATCCGGGACGGGGGAACACTGAAGCTTTCTTT. This encodes CASSDPGRGNTEAFF.

This clonotype was counted a few times. V gene TRBV6-1 combines with J gene TRBJ1-3; D is ambiguous. The CDR3 is made up of 15 amino acids. V was shortened by 6 bases and J by 0 bases, with 12 bases between the two germline ends. CDR1 and CDR2 from the germline V gene are MNHNS and SASEGT. The CDR3 loop is CASSSRRFSGNTIYF. For the CDR3, the DNA is TGTGCCAGCAGCTCCCGGCGGTTCTCTGGAAACACCATATATTTT.

This clonotype was seen ten or more times. This rearrangement joins TRBV28 to TRBJ2-5; 12 positions agree with TRBD2. Germline CDR1 and CDR2: MDHEN and SYDVKM. The CDR3 consists of 16 residues. With 1 base clipped from V and 3 bases from J, the junction kept 3 bases outside the gene matches. This chain's CDR3 is CASSLYRLAGEETQYF. The CDR3 nucleotides are TGTGCCAGCAGTTTATATCGACTAGCGGGGGAAGAGACCCAGTACTTC.

In its sample, this clonotype was seen a few times. In nucleotides, the CDR3 is TGCAGTGCCCAACTCCCGGGACCGAGGCTCACCGGGGAGCTGTTTTTT. This sequence encodes CSAQLPGPRLTGELFF. The chain links TRBV20-1 to TRBJ2-2; D assignment may be TRBD1 or TRBD2 (5 bases each). The CDR3 length is 16 residues. V was cut by 6 bases and J by 4 bases, with 21 bases left in between. Germline V gene lookup returns CDR1 DFQATT and CDR2 SNEGSKA (reference sequence).

This clonotype was detected a few times. The chain links TRBV29-1 to TRBJ2-7; D call uncertain. Trimming stripped 4 bases from V and 6 bases from J, with 16 bases between. This CDR3 spans 13 amino acids. Germline V lookup: CDR1 SQVTM, CDR2 ANQGSEA. The CDR3, as DNA: TGCAGCGTTGTTTGGGTAGGGATAGGCGAGCAGTACTTC. This codes for CSVVWVGIGEQYF.

The rearrangement joins TRBV10-3 to TRBJ2-3; TRBD1 is a possible D gene (6 bases). Looked up from germline, CDR1 is ENHRY and CDR2 is SYGVKD. Trimming took off 4 bases at V and 6 bases at J, with 20 bases between the two ends. The CDR3 covers 16 residues. Here the CDR3 reads CAISGGLAGGSDTQYF. CDR3 bases: TGTGCCATCAGTGGGGGGCTGGCGGGCGGATCGGATACGCAGTATTTT.

The gene calls are TRBV11-2 and TRBJ2-5, with D maybe TRBD1 (6 bases). The CDR3 extends over 17 amino acids. Germline V lookup: CDR1 SGHAT, CDR2 FQNNGV. Trimming removed 3 bases at V and 3 bases at J, with 20 bases between. The CDR3 DNA reads as TGTGCCAGCAGCTTCCGCCAACCAACAGGGAAGGAAGAGACCCAGTACTTC. Protein: CASSFRQPTGKEETQYF.

This clonotype was observed a handful of times. This rearrangement joins TRBV9 to TRBJ1-1; possible D gene TRBD1, 6 bases. Trimming left V 3 bases short and J 6 bases short, with 15 bases between. CDR1 is SGDLS and CDR2 is YYNGEE in the germline V gene. This CDR3 region has 14 residues. The CDR3 region has the DNA TGTGCCAGCAGCGCACAGGGTAGGATCGCTGAAGCTTTCTTT. Residues: CASSAQGRIAEAFF.

This chain links TRBV9 with TRBJ1-2; no clear D. V was clipped by 3 bases and J by 8 bases, with 14 bases between them. CDR1 and CDR2 (germline): SGDLS, YYNGEE. The CDR3 contains 13 residues. CDR3 sequence (DNA): TGTGCCAGCAGCGAAATCGGACCGCGAGGCTACACCTTC. Protein product: CASSEIGPRGYTF. Full variable domain (rest looked up from reference TRBV9 and TRBJ1-2): DSGVTQTPKHLITATGQRVTLRCSPRSGDLSVYWYQQSLDQGLQFLIQYYNGEERAKGNILERFSAQQFPDLHSELNLSSLELGDSALYFCASSEIGPRGYTFGSGTRLTVV.

This clonotype was recorded many times. This sequence joins TRBV20-1 and TRBJ1-5; TRBD1 might be the D (5 bases). Germline loops: CDR1 DFQATT, CDR2 SNEGSKA (reference sequence). The V gene lost 6 bases and the J gene lost 13 bases, with 16 bases spanning the gap. This CDR3 region has 11 residues. The CDR3: CSASTGPLQHF. The CDR3 DNA is TGCAGTGCAAGCACAGGACCATTACAGCATTTT.

V and J are TRBV11-2 and TRBJ2-2, with 12 positions matching TRBD2. Trimming at V came to 1 base and at J to 0 bases, leaving 0 bases not matched to a gene. Germline assignment: CDR1 SGHAT and CDR2 FQNNGV. The CDR3 is 17 residues long. This CDR3 is CASSLGLAGANTGELFF. The CDR3 nucleotides read TGTGCCAGCAGCTTAGGACTAGCGGGGGCGAACACCGGGGAGCTGTTTTTT.

This clonotype was counted a few times. The V and J genes are TRBV6-1 and TRBJ1-2; no firm D call. CDR3 length equals 14 residues. V was clipped by 5 bases and J by 0 bases, with 10 bases between them. Germline CDR1 and CDR2: MNHNS and SASEGT. CDR3 region: CASSTFAANYGYTF. In DNA, the CDR3 is TGTGCCAGCAGTACTTTCGCGGCTAACTATGGCTACACCTTC.

In this sample, this clonotype turned up a few times. The J gene is TRBJ1-5, the V gene TRBV2; no definite D call. CDR3 length: 15 residues. V gave up 4 bases and J gave up 5 bases, with 15 bases separating them. The germline V gene encodes CDR1 SNHLY and CDR2 FYNNEI. CDR3 protein: CASSVEGPGYQPQHF. CDR3 in DNA: TGTGCCAGCAGTGTTGAAGGGCCGGGCTATCAGCCCCAGCATTTT.

The V and J genes are TRBV4-3 and TRBJ2-2; possibly TRBD1 for D (5 bases). Germline CDR1 reads LGHNA; CDR2 reads YSLEER. The CDR3 length is 18 residues. V lost 3 bases and J 1 base, leaving 18 bases between the germline ends. The CDR3 coding sequence is TGCGCCAGCAGCCATAAGATTAGGATCCAGGGGAACACCGGGGAGCTGTTTTTT. Amino acid sequence: CASSHKIRIQGNTGELFF.

V and J are TRBV30 and TRBJ2-1; D is possibly TRBD1 (5 bases). Looked up from germline, CDR1 is GTSNPN and CDR2 is SVGIG (reference sequence). CDR3 size: 12 residues. V lost 3 bases, J lost 8 bases, and 11 bases lay in between. The CDR3, as DNA: TGTGCCTGGAGGATAAGGGGCTATGAGCAGTTCTTC. This gives the protein CAWRIRGYEQFF.

J is TRBJ2-3 and V is TRBV5-1; TRBD1 or TRBD2 may be the D gene (5 bases each). Germline V gene data show CDR1 as SGHRS and CDR2 as YFSETQ. The length of the CDR3 is 14 residues. V was shortened by 4 bases and J by 7 bases, with 16 bases between the two germline ends. CDR3 sequence reads: CASSLPGPRNTQYF. CDR3 nucleotide sequence: TGCGCCAGCAGCCTACCGGGACCTCGCAATACGCAGTATTTT. Full variable domain (missing parts from reference TRBV5-1 and TRBJ2-3): KAGVTQTPRYLIKTRGQQVTLSCSPISGHRSVSWYQQTPGQGLQFLFEYFSETQRNKGNFPGRFSGRQFSNSRSEMNVSTLELGDSALYLCASSLPGPRNTQYFGPGTRLTVL.

The rearrangement links TRBV6-1 to TRBJ1-5, with 9 bases fitting TRBD1. CDR1 and CDR2 (germline): MNHNS, SASEGT. V trimming: 6 bases; J trimming: 4 bases; junction bases outside the gene matches: 7. The CDR3 has 15 amino acids. The CDR3 reads CASRTPGQGNQPQHF. CDR3 DNA sequence: TGTGCCAGCAGAACTCCCGGACAGGGGAATCAGCCCCAGCATTTT.

The genes are TRBV10-3 and TRBJ1-2; a possible D gene is TRBD1 (5 bases). Trimming cost V 4 bases and J 8 bases, with 14 bases left between them. Germline CDR1 ENHRY, CDR2 SYGVKD. This CDR3 contains 13 residues. CDR3 bases: TGTGCCATCAGTGTGACCGGGACCCCCGGCTACACCTTC. Encoded protein: CAISVTGTPGYTF.